The text below deals with one TCR beta chain. This clonotype showed up just a few times. The specificity of this receptor is unknown. No base quality information exists; no much larger clone differs at one position. Cut back by 1 base and 4 bases, the V and J ends lie 17 bases apart. According to the germline V gene, CDR1 reads SGHVS and CDR2 reads FNYEAQ. The CDR3 has 16 amino acids, counting the end cysteine and phenylalanine. CDR3 DNA is the only sequence kept; it has 48 bases, read in frame from the first base. PBMCs were isolated by Ficoll-Paque density gradient centrifugation. The data are from a study of T-cell memory formation after mild COVID-19 (dated by TCRdb to the early 2020s). Study-level background: TCR sequence clusters from the two donors were found to be largely donor specific. Longitudinal TCRalpha and TCRbeta repertoire sequencing tracked T-cell clones expanding and contracting after mild COVID-19 in a couple of donors. The cohort comprised two young, previously healthy adult volunteers, one female and one male.

What the work shows at the level of the full study, not this receptor alone: Only a couple of mild cases were covered by the study, and larger cohorts that include severe cases with pre-infection samples were considered necessary. Some responding clones were found in pre-infection memory, which suggests that pre-existing cross-reactive memory T cells took part in the SARS-CoV-2 response. Contracting CD4+ clones were located mainly in the CM and EM memory subsets, whereas CD8+ clones were found to be enriched in EMRA. Whether the second-wave clones peaking on day 37 were SARS-CoV-2 specific was not confirmed. From day 15 to 85, contracting clones showed balanced CD4/CD8 phenotypes, whereas a second wave of clones that expanded from day 15 to 37 leaned towards CD4+.

The instrument was an Illumina NovaSeq 6000. cDNA libraries for TCRalpha and TCRbeta were prepared by 5'RACE using constant-segment primers, with sample barcodes and unique molecular identifiers added. RNA was extracted from every sample with Trizol reagent. Amplification of the libraries took two PCR steps, and the second step added a second sample barcode plus Illumina TruSeq adapters. Sequencing of the libraries was done on an Illumina NovaSeq, producing 2 x 150 bp paired-end reads. The paper's data handling went like this. Demultiplexing of reads and collapsing into UMI-guided consensus sequences were performed with migec v1.2.7. Using mixcr v2.1.11, the UMI consensuses were aligned to TRA and TRB V and J templates and assembled into clonotypes. Expanded or contracted clonotypes were those called significant by both edgeR and NoisET, with noise models trained on biological replicates. For edgeR calls, the thresholds were a false discovery rate-adjusted p below 0.01 and a log2 fold-change of 1. As an exploratory analysis of dynamics, max-normalized trajectories of the 1000 most abundant clonotypes were examined with PCA combined with hierarchical clustering. Separately sequenced CD4+ and CD8+ repertoires were used to assign the CD4 or CD8 phenotype of responding clones. TCRdb redid the processing of the public reads, applying fastp at Q25 and MiXCR, and retained in-frame beta chains. Rows are unified per CDR3 protein, each entry keeping the most common DNA and genes. TCRdb's processing, not the authors' own work, is the source of the V and J calls. Present in this sample are around 340,000 distinct CDR3 sequences, 20% to 25% of which were seen just once. Approximately 13% of the sample goes to the ten largest clones.

The sequence links TRBV7-6 to TRBJ2-7, with TRBD2 perhaps the D gene, on 6 matching bases. Sequenced sample: PBMCs or a T cell subset sorted from them (not recorded which). The sequence was obtained from an adult woman who had mild COVID-19 (a few samples of this study predate the infection). The sample titles of this study are shuffled in the database, so cell type and time point are left out; the donor was told from shared clones. The CDR3: CASSLGMDYFKYEQYF. The DNA is TGTGCCAGCAGCTTAGGGATGGACTACTTTAAGTACGAGCAGTACTTC.